This is a list of T cell receptor beta chains from one sample in a study of shared clonotypes between healthy human individuals. Profiled with immunoSEQ multiplex PCR; TCRdb holds only in-frame clones, not every one. The sample includes about 2.1 million clones, 93% of them seen just once. Sequencing was carried out using naive CD8+ T cells from PBMCs. The receptors were gathered from a man younger than 35 in good health. Some clones in this sample may be carry-over from other donors' samples. The CDR3 runs from the conserved cysteine through the conserved F or W. A D gene is named only where the DNA matches it firmly. The size entry is marked missing in some rows and otherwise reads once, few, many or a size class.

NA TRBJ2-1 11 NA TRBV9 TGTGCCAGCAGCATGGGCAATGAGCAGTTCTTC CASSMGNEQFF
NA TRBJ1-2 14 NA TRBV6-1 TGTGCCAGCAGTGTTGACCCGGCAGACTATGGCTACACCTTC CASSVDPADYGYTF
once TRBJ2-1 15 NA TRBV5-1 TGCGCCAGCAGCACCAGATCTGGGACCCACAATGAGCAGTTCTTC CASSTRSGTHNEQFF
NA TRBJ2-1 14 TRBD2 TRBV7-9 TGTGCCAGCAGCTTAGTACGGGCGGGGGATGAGCAGTTCTTC CASSLVRAGDEQFF
NA TRBJ2-1 16 TRBD2 TRBV11-2 TGTGCCAGCAGCTTACACCTAGCGGGAGGTTATGATGAGCAGTTCTTC CASSLHLAGGYDEQFF
NA TRBJ1-5 15 TRBD1 TRBV5-5 TGTGCCAGCAGCTCAAAGGACAGGGGAGATCAGCCCCAGCATTTT CASSSKDRGDQPQHF
NA TRBJ1-1 14 TRBD1 TRBV27 TGTGCCAGCAGTTTATTAAACAGGGGAGCTGAAGCTTTCTTT CASSLLNRGAEAFF
NA TRBJ2-1 18 TRBD2 TRBV11-2 TGTGCCAGCAGCTTAGATGTGCACGCGGGAGATAAATACAATGAGCAGTTCTTC CASSLDVHAGDKYNEQFF
NA TRBJ2-1 14 NA TRBV2 TGTGCCAGCAGTGCCAAGGGGAGCTACAATGAGCAGTTCTTC CASSAKGSYNEQFF
NA TRBJ1-1 15 NA TRBV7-8 TGTGCCAGCAGCTTGCGTGCGGATATGAACACTGAAGCTTTCTTT CASSLRADMNTEAFF
NA TRBJ1-3 13 NA TRBV6-1 TGTGCCAGCACCGGGATGTCTGGAAACACCATATATTTT CASTGMSGNTIYF
NA TRBJ2-7 15 TRBD2 TRBV29-1 TGCAGCGTTGAAGACCCCATAGCGGGAGCCTACGAGCAGTACTTC CSVEDPIAGAYEQYF
NA TRBJ2-7 14 NA TRBV7-3 TGTGCCAGCAGCTTAGAACCAGGAGGCACCGAGCAGTACTTC CASSLEPGGTEQYF
NA TRBJ1-4 16 NA TRBV7-2 TGTGCCAGCAGCTTAGGGACCGCGGCAGCTAATGAAAAACTGTTTTTT CASSLGTAAANEKLFF